This T cell receptor (beta chain) was sequenced for a study of OX40 agonist ivuxolimab in advanced cancers. A note on the overall study: Ivuxolimab was a fully human IgG2 agonistic monoclonal antibody targeting the costimulatory receptor OX40 (CD134). Intravenous ivuxolimab was administered to patients every 2 weeks at six dose levels: 0.01, 0.1, 0.3, 1.5, 3 and 10 mg/kg. Of the roughly 54 dose-escalation patients, hepatocellular carcinoma was present in 19, melanoma in approximately 15, renal cell carcinoma in 9 and head and neck cancer in 9. The dose-escalation cohort was roughly 87% male with a mean age of roughly 60 years, ranging from roughly 20 to 80. Prior anti-PD-1, anti-PD-L1 or anti-CTLA-4 therapy was permitted, and checkpoint inhibitors had been received by less than 45% of dose-escalation patients. Partial responses were achieved by three dose-escalation patients, of whom one had hepatocellular carcinoma and two had cutaneous melanoma. The purpose of peripheral TCRbeta sequencing was to test whether ivuxolimab changed TCR sequence diversity and led to clonal T-cell expansion. The paper describes the monotherapy dose-escalation part (N = 52 patients) of the phase I trial of ivuxolimab. Study-wide conclusions, independent of this receptor: Low levels of normalized T-cell clonal expansion were also shown by some nonresponding patients. The antigen specificity of the clonally expanded peripheral T cells was not determined. In the 0.1-3.0 mg/kg groups, partial responders had among the lowest normalized peripheral clonal expansion, particularly in CD8+ T cells. After ivuxolimab, expanded clones were on average more numerous among CD8+ T cells than among CD4+ T cells. Clonal expansion of both CD4+ and CD8+ blood T cells was observed from baseline to week 6 at doses 0.1 to 3.0 mg/kg.

Regarding this clone: Its recognized antigen is unknown. Base qualities are not provided; no much larger clone lies one nucleotide away.

Patients with autoimmune disease history or receiving systemic immunosuppression were excluded from the trial. In every dose cohort, peripheral blood was drawn for TCR sequencing at baseline, cycle 4 day 1, and cycle 7 day 1. Samples came from an open-label, multicenter, first-in-human phase I dose-escalation trial of ivuxolimab. Adults with locally advanced or metastatic melanoma, renal cell, hepatocellular, or head and neck squamous cell carcinoma were enrolled in the trial. Before TCR sequencing, CD4+ T cells and CD8+ T cells were sorted from peripheral blood as separate populations. To sequence the TCRbeta CDR3 region, genomic DNA was isolated from the sorted cells. The immunoSEQ Assay was used to sequence the TCRbeta CDR3 regions. This immuneACCESS table, as held by TCRdb, lists in-frame sequences with V and J called but not all clones. Of the missing ones, under half trace to an unresolved V gene in checked studies; the others have no known cause. The sample includes under 80,000 clones, with around 87% observed a single time. The top ten constitute roughly 8.6% of the sample.

From the cysteine through the phenylalanine, the CDR3 covers 9 amino acids. Solely the CDR3 DNA is kept, with 27 bases framed from the first base. CDR1 and CDR2 were assigned from the germline V gene (reference sequence) as SGHKS and YYEKEE. V is pared back by 0 bases and J by 12 bases, with 1 base lying between the germline termini. This material consisted of CD4+ or CD8+ T cells sorted from blood, taken in a trial of the OX40 agonist ivuxolimab. The sequence joins TRBV5-5 to TRBJ2-1; the D gene identity is not certain. The sequence was obtained from an adult with an advanced solid tumor such as melanoma, head and neck, liver or kidney cancer. The CDR3 region reads CASSLGQFF. Here is the DNA: TGTGCCAGCAGCTTGGGGCAGTTCTTC. Full variable domain (CDR3 extended with the reference TRBV5-5 and TRBJ2-1 proteins): DAGVTQSPTHLIKTRGQQVTLRCSPISGHKSVSWYQQVLGQGPQFIFQYYEKEERGRGNFPDRFSARQFPNYSSELNVNALLLGDSALYLCASSLGQFFGPGTRLTVL.